This entry lists 21 T cell receptor beta chains sequenced from one sample in a study of shared clonotypes between healthy human individuals. The data were produced by immunoSEQ multiplex PCR, yet TCRdb's version contains in-frame clones alone and is incomplete. The table has fewer than 600,000 clones, around 78% seen once. Material: PBMCs. The receptor set was obtained from a woman in her thirties or forties in good health. Some clones in this sample may be carry-over from other donors' samples.

The chain has TRBV7-8 and TRBJ1-1; TRBD1 agrees at 7 bases. CDR3 size: 17 residues. The germline gives CDR1 SGHVS, CDR2 FQNEAQ. V lost 3 bases, J lost 0 bases, and 10 bases stayed unmatched. CDR3 residues: CASSLKGLGTVNTEAFF. In nucleotides, the CDR3 is TGTGCCAGCAGCTTGAAAGGACTCGGGACAGTGAACACTGAAGCTTTCTTT.

The J gene is TRBJ2-3, the V gene TRBV5-4, with a tentative D call TRBD2 (6 bases). This CDR3 has 16 amino acids. CDR1 and CDR2 from the germline V gene are SGHNT and YYREEE (reference sequence). V lost 0 bases and J 2 bases, leaving 13 bases between the germline ends. The CDR3 sequence is CASSLGRERNTDTQYF. Here the CDR3 DNA reads TGTGCCAGCAGCTTGGGACGGGAGAGAAACACAGATACGCAGTATTTT. The complete variable domain, with remaining parts taken from reference TRBV5-4 and TRBJ2-3, reads ETGVTQSPTHLIKTRGQQVTLRCSSQSGHNTVSWYQQALGQGPQFIFQYYREEENGRGNFPPRFSGLQFPNYSSELNVNALELDDSALYLCASSLGRERNTDTQYFGPGTRLTVL.

This clone came up once. The chain combines TRBV10-3 with TRBJ1-5, with 9 bases matching TRBD1. Germline V gives CDR1 ENHRY, CDR2 SYGVKD. The CDR3 has 14 residues. The V segment lost 6 bases and the J segment 5 bases; nucleotides outside the gene matches: 5. The CDR3 DNA is TGTGCCATCAGCCGGACAGGGGCCGATCAGCCCCAGCATTTT. It yields the protein CAISRTGADQPQHF.

The rearrangement joins TRBV2 to TRBJ1-4, with a possible D match to TRBD1 (6 bases). This CDR3 spans 14 amino acids. The germline gives CDR1 SNHLY, CDR2 FYNNEI. With 5 bases removed from V and 7 bases from J, the gap between germline ends came to 14 bases. The CDR3 DNA follows: TGTGCCAGCAGTCTGGACAGCACTGTTGAAAAACTGTTTTTT. Protein sequence: CASSLDSTVEKLFF.

The chain combines TRBV5-1 with TRBJ1-2; TRBD1 matches 11 bases. The CDR3 has 15 amino acids. The V and J ends lost 0 bases and 7 bases, in that order; junction bases with no gene match: 5. Germline V lookup: CDR1 SGHRS, CDR2 YFSETQ. This chain's CDR3 is CASSLDGQGAGGYTF. The CDR3 DNA reads TGCGCCAGCAGCTTGGATGGACAGGGGGCAGGTGGCTACACCTTC.

The chain couples TRBV7-2 to TRBJ1-2, with TRBD1 as a possible D gene (5 bases). V gave up 5 bases and J gave up 4 bases, with 14 bases separating them. This CDR3 region has 14 residues. Germline assignment: CDR1 SGHTA and CDR2 FQGNSA. CDR3 nucleotide sequence: TGTGCCAGCAGCCAAAAGACAGAAACCTATGGCTACACCTTC. Protein product: CASSQKTETYGYTF.

The rearrangement uses TRBV15 and TRBJ2-4; no clear D gene. The CDR3 covers 14 residues. CDR1 and CDR2 (germline): LNHNV, YYDKDF (reference sequence). Trimming removed 5 bases at V and 4 bases at J, with 12 bases between. CDR3 nucleotides: TGTGCCACCAGCGAAACACCTCGGAAAAACATTCAGTACTTC. This translates into CATSETPRKNIQYF.

This clone has only a few counts. This sequence joins TRBV7-9 and TRBJ2-5, with a weak D call TRBD1 (5 bases). The J call may be mistaken, given a closer DNA end match to TRBJ2-7. The CDR3 covers 14 residues. The germline V gene encodes CDR1 SEHNR and CDR2 FQNEAQ (reference sequence). CDR3 sequence (DNA): TGTGCCAGCAGCTTAGGGCAGGGCAGGAACGAGCAGTACTTC. It specifies CASSLGQGRNEQYF.

The chain has TRBV28 and TRBJ2-7; 9 nucleotides match TRBD1. In germline, CDR1 is MDHEN, CDR2 SYDVKM. There are 18 residues in the CDR3. V shed 5 bases and J 5 bases; nucleotides not matched to a gene: 19. The CDR3 nucleotides are TGTGCCAGCAGTGCCCGCGCGCCGGACAGGGGATTATTCCACGAGCAGTACTTC. Its translation is CASSARAPDRGLFHEQYF.

The V gene is TRBV18, the J gene TRBJ2-5, with 7 bases fitting TRBD2. This CDR3 contains 16 residues. The germline V gene has CDR1 KGHSH and CDR2 LQKENI. V was pared by 0 bases and J by 4 bases, with 8 bases of the junction left unmatched. The DNA for the CDR3 is TGTGCCAGCTCACCACCGGGCGGGAGTTCGCGAGAGACCCAGTACTTC. Its protein is CASSPPGGSSRETQYF. The full variable domain, its missing parts supplied by reference TRBV18 and TRBJ2-5, is NAGVMQNPRHLVRRRGQEARLRCSPMKGHSHVYWYRQLPEEGLKFMVYLQKENIIDESGMPKERFSAEFPKEGPSILRIQQVVRGDSAAYFCASSPPGGSSRETQYFGPGTRLLVL.

As regards this clone: Lacking the conserved final phenylalanine or tryptophan, this CDR3 likely reflects a read error. The chain uses TRBV28 and TRBJ2-7; TRBD2 might be the D (6 bases). Germline values: CDR1 MDHEN, CDR2 SYDVKM. CDR3 length: 14 residues. V shed 7 bases and J shed 7 bases, with 20 bases lying between them. The CDR3 is CASIPTDTGGEQYL. The CDR3 DNA sequence: TGTGCCAGCATCCCGACGGATACCGGGGGAGAGCAGTACTTA.

The genes are TRBV2 and TRBJ1-1; 7 nucleotides line up with TRBD1. V gave up 6 bases and J gave up 1 base; unmatched junction bases: 5. The CDR3 covers 14 residues. Per germline, CDR1 SNHLY and CDR2 FYNNEI. This CDR3 is CASRGDSWNTEAFF. In DNA, the CDR3 is TGTGCCAGCAGGGGGGACAGTTGGAACACTGAAGCTTTCTTT.

This chain joins TRBV5-1 and TRBJ2-7, with TRBD2 matching over 8 bases. J gave up 0 bases and V 4 bases, and 12 bases lay outside the gene matches. CDR3 length: 17 residues. The V gene's germline CDR1 is SGHRS and CDR2 YFSETQ. The CDR3 DNA reads TGCGCCAGCAGCCTCGCCGGGGGGGCCCCCAGCTCCTACGAGCAGTACTTC. Its translation: CASSLAGGAPSSYEQYF.

The chain joins TRBV6-1 to TRBJ1-4, with D perhaps TRBD1 (5 bases). This CDR3 has 13 amino acids. V lost 0 bases and J 10 bases, leaving 9 bases between the germline ends. The V gene's germline CDR1 is MNHNS and CDR2 SASEGT. CDR3 sequence reads: CASSEARRVKLFF. Written as DNA, the CDR3 is TGTGCCAGCAGTGAAGCGCGCAGGGTAAAACTGTTTTTT.

This clone was observed once. V usage is TRBV12-2 and J usage is TRBJ1-5. TRBV12-2 is an annotated pseudogene. There are 15 residues in the CDR3. The CDR3 loop reads CASRPTHRVSQPQHF. The CDR3 DNA reads TGTGCAAGTCGCCCGACTCATCGGGTATCGCAGCCCCAGCATTTT.

The CDR3 DNA reads TGTGCCAGCAGCTCCCAGTTAGCGGGAGCCGGGGAGCTGTTTTTT. The encoded protein is CASSSQLAGAGELFF. The chain joins TRBV11-2 to TRBJ2-2; 9 bases are shared with TRBD2. The germline V gene has CDR1 SGHAT and CDR2 FQNNGV. The CDR3 loop spans 15 amino acids. V was clipped by 4 bases and J by 6 bases; unmatched bases: 6.

This clone was picked up a small number of times. The chain joins TRBV10-1 to TRBJ2-7; 8 nucleotides agree with TRBD2. This CDR3 spans 16 amino acids. The V segment lost 7 bases and the J segment 6 bases; nucleotides outside the gene matches: 17. From germline, CDR1 is WNHNN and CDR2 SYGVQD (reference sequence). The CDR3 reads CASTKERSGSPLEQYF. CDR3 nucleotides: TGCGCCAGCACCAAGGAACGAAGCGGGAGTCCTCTCGAGCAGTACTTC.

The chain recombines TRBV6-1 with TRBJ2-7; a weak D match, TRBD2 (6 bases). The ends were cut back, 4 bases at V and 7 bases at J, with 8 bases in the middle. In germline, CDR1 is MNHNS, CDR2 SASEGT. The CDR3 sequence is 11 residues long. The CDR3 loop is CASSAAGEQYF. The CDR3 region has the DNA TGTGCCAGCAGTGCCGCGGGAGAGCAGTACTTC.

The rearrangement links TRBV14 to TRBJ2-3; D is unclear. Trimming pared 4 bases from V and 9 bases from J, leaving 11 bases between. The germline V gene encodes CDR1 SGHDN and CDR2 FVKESK. The CDR3 is made up of 12 amino acids. This CDR3 is CASSPSSYTQYF. CDR3 bases: TGTGCCAGCAGCCCCTCGTCGTACACGCAGTATTTT.

The V and J genes are TRBV7-2 and TRBJ2-1; the D gene is possibly TRBD2 (5 bases). The V and J ends lost 1 base and 2 bases respectively, with 15 bases between them. The CDR3 consists of 17 residues. Per germline, CDR1 SGHTA and CDR2 FQGNSA. The CDR3 bases are TGTGCCAGCAGCTTAGGTGGGAGTGCGAACCCCTACAATGAGCAGTTCTTC. Protein product: CASSLGGSANPYNEQFF.

This chain uses TRBV4-1 with TRBJ1-2; tentative D call: TRBD1 (5 bases). This CDR3 is 10 amino acids long. Germline-derived CDR1 and CDR2 are MGHRA and YSYEKL. V gave up 8 bases and J gave up 8 bases, with 9 bases separating them. Here the CDR3 reads CASFGTGYTF. CDR3 sequence (DNA): TGCGCCAGCTTCGGGACGGGCTACACCTTC.